This paragraph covers one TCR beta chain sequence. This sample was included in a study of blood T cell repertoires in COVID-19. Study details: Specimens from acute and convalescent COVID-19 originated in the United States, Italy and Spain. T cells, B-cell-depleted T cells, or PBMCs supplied cDNA or gDNA.

Germline-derived CDR1 and CDR2 are SGHDT and YYEEEE. With 0 bases clipped from V and 3 bases from J, the junction kept 5 bases outside the gene matches. The CDR3 extends over 16 amino acids. Per the original methods: Amplification of reference gene primers was used by the study to estimate nucleated cell counts. TCRdb's table, derived via immunoSEQ multiplex PCR, lists solely in-frame clones and lacks some. Clone size and the V and J calls come from that table; the DNA yielded D and trimming. The repertoire has around 67,000 clones, about 80% of them found once; the top ten carry 35%. The rearrangement uses TRBV5-6 and TRBJ1-1; 10 nucleotides agree with TRBD1. Sequencing was carried out using peripheral blood. The clonotype comes from a woman aged 70-85 years with acute or convalescent COVID-19. CDR3 loop: CASSLGGTGVDTEAFF. For the CDR3, the DNA is TGTGCCAGCAGCTTGGGAGGGACAGGGGTAGACACTGAAGCTTTCTTT. Based on the CDR3 plus reference TRBV5-6 and TRBJ1-1, the full variable domain is DAGVTQSPTHLIKTRGQQVTLRCSPKSGHDTVSWYQQALGQGPQFIFQYYEEEERQRGNFPDRFSGHQFPNYSSELNVNALLLGDSALYLCASSLGGTGVDTEAFFGQGTRLTVV.